Each of the 16 T cell receptor beta chains below was sequenced from the same sample in a study of shared clonotypes between healthy human individuals. Here immunoSEQ multiplex PCR was the method, and the copy in TCRdb shows in-frame clones only, minus some. The data hold around 980,000 clones, with 75% to 80% observed a single time. Sequencing input: memory CD4+ T cells from PBMCs. Subset given: CD45RA-negative fraction. Receptor source: a man between 18 and 29 years old in good health. Some clones in this sample may be carry-over from other donors' samples.

The chain combines TRBV19 with TRBJ1-2, with D perhaps matching TRBD1 (5 bases). The CDR3 has 16 amino acids. In germline, CDR1 is LNHDA, CDR2 SQIVND (reference sequence). V shed 1 base and J shed 8 bases, with 20 bases lying between them. The CDR3 nucleotides read TGTGCCAGTAGTATAGTAAGGGGCCAATTTGCCTACGGCTACACCTTC. This encodes CASSIVRGQFAYGYTF.

This rearrangement joins TRBV7-9 to TRBJ1-1; TRBD1 might be the D (5 bases). This CDR3 region has 13 residues. Germline V gene data show CDR1 as SEHNR and CDR2 as FQNEAQ (reference sequence). V was shortened by 4 bases and J by 11 bases, with 17 bases between the two germline ends. CDR3 protein: CASSSQSQGYAFF. CDR3 bases: TGTGCCAGCAGCTCACAATCGCAGGGTTACGCTTTCTTT.

The V and J genes are TRBV7-3 and TRBJ2-7; D is perhaps TRBD2 (7 bases). The CDR3 is 17 residues long. CDR1 is SGHTA and CDR2 is FQGTGA in the germline V gene. Trimming removed 4 bases from V and 2 bases from J, with 21 bases in between. CDR3 sequence: CASSYSGIGEGAYEQYF. The CDR3 coding sequence is TGTGCCAGCAGCTACTCAGGCATCGGGGAGGGGGCCTACGAGCAGTACTTC.

This chain joins TRBV5-6 and TRBJ2-1; TRBD2 agrees at 7 bases. The trim removed 0 bases at V and 14 bases at J, leaving 8 bases unmatched. CDR3 length: 13 residues. The germline gives CDR1 SGHDT, CDR2 YYEEEE. The CDR3 sequence is CASSLGLARFEFF. CDR3 in DNA: TGTGCCAGCAGCTTGGGACTAGCCCGTTTTGAGTTCTTC.

In its sample, this clone was seen once. A read error may be the cause here, since a much bigger clone is one base away. The genes are TRBV7-9 and TRBJ2-3; weak D call: TRBD1 (5 bases). V was clipped by 5 bases and J by 1 base, with 7 bases between them. The length of the CDR3 is 13 residues. CDR1 and CDR2 (germline): SEHNR, FQNEAQ (reference sequence). The chain's CDR3 is CASSTRGTDTQYF. The CDR3, as DNA: TGTGCCAGCAGCACCAGGGGCACAGATACGCAGTATTTT.

The rearrangement uses TRBV28 and TRBJ1-5; D gene ambiguous. The V and J ends lost 6 bases and 0 bases respectively, with 15 bases between them. Germline CDR1 MDHEN, CDR2 SYDVKM. This CDR3 is built from 16 residues. The CDR3 loop is CASSPLGGYSNQPQHF. The CDR3 bases are TGTGCCAGCAGCCCCCTAGGCGGCTATAGCAATCAGCCCCAGCATTTT.

This chain links TRBV11-1 with TRBJ2-3; 8 positions match TRBD1. V lost 7 bases and J lost 0; bases outside the gene matches: 9. The CDR3 contains 16 residues. The V gene's germline CDR1 is SGHAT and CDR2 FQDESV (reference sequence). The CDR3 DNA reads as TGTGCCAGCAACAGAGGGACAGGCTTTAGCACAGATACGCAGTATTTT. Protein product: CASNRGTGFSTDTQYF.

V is TRBV2 and J is TRBJ1-5; 8 bases line up with TRBD1. This CDR3 is 14 amino acids long. Trimming cost V 8 bases and J 6 bases; bases outside gene matches: 9. Germline V gives CDR1 SNHLY, CDR2 FYNNEI. CDR3 in amino acids: CASCDGTGGQPQHF. The CDR3 DNA reads TGTGCCAGCTGCGATGGGACAGGAGGTCAGCCCCAGCATTTT.

This chain connects TRBV6-5 to TRBJ1-2; TRBD1 agrees at 7 bases. From germline, CDR1 is MNHEY and CDR2 SVGAGI. Trimming took 2 bases from V and 4 from J; bases not matched to a gene: 7. CDR3 length equals 15 residues. CDR3 nucleotides: TGTGCCAGCAGTTACACGGGACAGTCCGGCTATGGCTACACCTTC. Its translation is CASSYTGQSGYGYTF.

The chain couples TRBV10-3 to TRBJ2-7; possibly TRBD1 for D (6 bases). Germline V gives CDR1 ENHRY, CDR2 SYGVKD. Trimming took 0 bases from V and 2 from J, leaving 8 bases between them. CDR3 length: 14 residues. The CDR3 nucleotides are TGTGCCATCAGTGAGTCCAGGGGTCCCTACGAGCAGTACTTC. Residues: CAISESRGPYEQYF.

The chain has TRBV7-8 and TRBJ2-7; 7 bases fit TRBD2. The CDR3 runs to 16 residues. V gave up 5 bases and J gave up 4 bases; unmatched junction bases: 14. The germline V gene has CDR1 SGHVS and CDR2 FQNEAQ. The CDR3 coding sequence is TGTGCCAGCAGCCATGGGGGAGGGGTACGTCGTTACGAGCAGTACTTC. This encodes CASSHGGGVRRYEQYF.

The chain carries TRBV18 and TRBJ2-3; the match to TRBD2 covers 7 bases. Per germline, CDR1 KGHSH and CDR2 LQKENI. J was trimmed by 6 bases and V by 1 base; bases with no gene match: 13. This CDR3 spans 17 amino acids. CDR3 sequence (DNA): TGTGCCAGCTCACCACGGCCCCTGACGGGAGGATCCGATACGCAGTATTTT. Translation gives CASSPRPLTGGSDTQYF.

CDR3 residues: CASSLAGMRANTGELFF. Written as DNA, the CDR3 is TGTGCCAGCAGCTTAGCCGGGATGAGAGCGAACACCGGGGAGCTGTTTTTT. The chain employs TRBV7-2 and TRBJ2-2, with D possibly TRBD2 on 5 matching bases. Germline values: CDR1 SGHTA, CDR2 FQGNSA. V dropped 0 bases and J dropped 0 bases, with 11 bases sitting between them. This CDR3 has 17 amino acids.

This clone was observed many times. Other DNA sequences in the same sample also yield this CDR3. The chain combines TRBV5-1 with TRBJ2-3; TRBD2 matches 9 bases. CDR1 is SGHRS and CDR2 is YFSETQ in the germline V gene. The CDR3 extends over 15 amino acids. J gave up 3 bases and V 0 bases, and 2 bases lay outside the gene matches. The CDR3 reads CASSLGLAGTDTQYF. The DNA for the CDR3 is TGCGCCAGCAGCTTGGGTCTAGCGGGGACAGATACGCAGTATTTT.

V and J are TRBV7-9 and TRBJ2-5; weak D call: TRBD2 (6 bases). V was pared by 5 bases and J by 4 bases, with 11 bases between. CDR1 is SEHNR and CDR2 is FQNEAQ in the germline V gene (reference sequence). The CDR3 extends over 13 amino acids. The CDR3 DNA follows: TGTGCCAGCAGCCTCACTAGCATAGAGACCCAGTACTTC. As protein: CASSLTSIETQYF.

J is TRBJ1-1 and V is TRBV6-5, with 8 bases aligning to TRBD1. Germline V gene lookup returns CDR1 MNHEY and CDR2 SVGAGI. V was clipped by 8 bases and J by 1 base; unmatched bases: 9. There are 15 residues in the CDR3. CDR3 region: CASYRTGLGNTEAFF. The CDR3 DNA is TGTGCCAGCTACCGGACAGGGCTCGGGAACACTGAAGCTTTCTTT.